This T cell receptor beta chain was retrieved from a study of cytomegalovirus exposure and HLA in healthy donors. The ends lost 1 base at V and 2 bases at J; junction bases unmatched: 11. The V gene's germline CDR1 is LNHDA and CDR2 SQIVND (reference sequence). The length of the CDR3 is 18 residues. The PCR ran on 60 Vbeta and 13 Jbeta primers. TCRdb's copy holds only in-frame clones and misses some; the assay was immunoSEQ multiplex PCR. This table has approximately 140,000 clones, roughly four fifths appearing once. The source material was PBMCs. This chain uses TRBV19 with TRBJ2-3, with TRBD2 matching 8 bases. This receptor was taken from a woman aged 45-59 years in good health and CMV-seronegative. The DNA of the CDR3 is TGTGCCAGTAGTATAGCTTTGACTAGCGCCGAGAACACAGATACGCAGTATTTT. This encodes CASSIALTSAENTDTQYF. Together with reference TRBV19 and TRBJ2-3, the CDR3 gives the full variable domain: DGGITQSPKYLFRKEGQNVTLSCEQNLNHDAMYWYRQDPGQGLRLIYYSQIVNDFQKGDIAEGYSVSREKKESFPLTVTSAQKNPTAFYLCASSIALTSAENTDTQYFGPGTRLTVL.